The entry that follows covers one TCR beta chain sequence. Its cognate antigen is unknown. This entry comes from a study of chemoradiotherapy in HPV16-positive cancers. Study background: Functional T-cell assays on a couple of HPV16-positive patients' cells defined candidate HPV-specific clones and common TCR motifs. Study-level points and caveats: Better recurrence-free survival went with HPV-responsive T-cell expansion in HPV16-positive patients. Non-HPV-specific T cells did not expand in tumors during treatment, whereas candidate HPV-specific clones and E7-related motifs did.

Generated by immunoSEQ multiplex PCR, the TCRdb table keeps only in-frame clones and is missing some. The sample has some 5,400 clones, approximately 80% seen once; the top ten hold around 29%. Trimming shortened V by 1 base and J by 4 bases, and 13 bases separated the two germline ends. CDR3 length: 15 amino acids. Germline CDR1 MDHEN, CDR2 SYDVKM. The chain couples TRBV28 to TRBJ1-1, with D uncertain. This sample was taken from a patient who underwent chemoradiotherapy. The origin of this receptor is a human donor with HPV-associated anogenital cancer. The CDR3 DNA reads as TGTGCCAGCAGTTTATCCCAGGACGGGCGCACTGAAGCTTTCTTT. This gives the protein CASSLSQDGRTEAFF. The full variable domain, completed using reference TRBV28 and TRBJ1-1, is DVKVTQSSRYLVKRTGEKVFLECVQDMDHENMFWYRQDPGLGLRLIYFSYDVKMKEKGDIPEGYSVSREKKERFSLILESASTNQTSMYLCASSLSQDGRTEAFFGQGTRLTVV.